This TCR beta chain was captured in a study of read filtering for tumor transcriptome and immune sequencing. Study in general: After DNase treatment, RNA was made into whole-transcriptome libraries. Per sample, TCR-region reads ranged about 3.5 to 11 million by IR-seq, roughly 80 to 1273 by RNA-seq.

Molecular barcoded adaptors covering alpha/delta and beta/gamma chains were used on about 390 ng RNA. TCRdb redid the calling of the reads with MiXCR, one entry per CDR3 protein. The repertoire includes 40,000 to 55,000 distinct CDR3 sequences, approximately 19% of them detected once, and 15% sits in the top ten. Notes on the study in general: The sorted CD138-negative fraction was a mixed bone marrow immune population, not purified T cells.

This clonotype occurred many times. Its matching antigen is unknown. The receptor was isolated from a donor aged 40 or over with multiple myeloma. Sequencing was done on a sample of a population of CD138-negative cells sorted from bone marrow.

The CDR3 region has the DNA TGTGCCAGCACCACCTTCAGCGGGCCCTACGAGCAGTACTTC. Translating it yields CASTTFSGPYEQYF. V and J are TRBV11-2 and TRBJ2-7, with D possibly matching TRBD2 (6 bases). The V end was cut by 7 bases, the J end by 2 bases, with 15 bases between. The CDR3 sequence is 14 residues long. Germline CDR1 reads SGHAT; CDR2 reads FQNNGV.